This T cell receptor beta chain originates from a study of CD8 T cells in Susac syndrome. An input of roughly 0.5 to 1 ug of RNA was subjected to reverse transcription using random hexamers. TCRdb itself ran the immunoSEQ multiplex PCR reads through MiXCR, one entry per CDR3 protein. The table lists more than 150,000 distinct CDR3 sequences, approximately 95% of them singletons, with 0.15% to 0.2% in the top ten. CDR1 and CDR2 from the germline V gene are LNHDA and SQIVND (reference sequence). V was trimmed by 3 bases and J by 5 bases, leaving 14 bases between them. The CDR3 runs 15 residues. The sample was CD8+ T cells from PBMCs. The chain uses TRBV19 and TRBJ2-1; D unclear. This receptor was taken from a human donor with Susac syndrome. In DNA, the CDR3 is TGTGCCAGTAGTATCCTTTCCCTCCCGCACAATGAGCAGTTCTTC. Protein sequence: CASSILSLPHNEQFF.